This T cell receptor beta chain was recovered during a study of T cells after yellow fever vaccination. This clonotype was found a few times. Its antigen is not known. MiXCR, applied by TCRdb to the 5' RACE reads, yields one record per CDR3 protein. The data show hundreds of thousands of distinct CDR3 sequences, about 12% seen once. Between the trimmed V and J ends, which lost 1 base and 5 bases, there was a span of 17 bases. This CDR3 comprises 17 residues. Germline V gives CDR1 LGHNA, CDR2 YSLEER. Study-level points and caveats: It was a weaker secondary response, yet one that peaked faster, at day 5 versus 15.

This specimen consisted of PBMCs, obtained on the day of the yellow fever booster vaccination. This TCR was recovered from a man between 25 and 39 years old who received the YFV17D yellow fever vaccine. This chain joins TRBV4-3 and TRBJ2-2, with D unresolved. The CDR3 region is CASSQVPQAPVTGELFF. The CDR3 DNA reads as TGCGCCAGCAGCCAAGTACCTCAGGCCCCTGTGACCGGGGAGCTGTTTTTT.